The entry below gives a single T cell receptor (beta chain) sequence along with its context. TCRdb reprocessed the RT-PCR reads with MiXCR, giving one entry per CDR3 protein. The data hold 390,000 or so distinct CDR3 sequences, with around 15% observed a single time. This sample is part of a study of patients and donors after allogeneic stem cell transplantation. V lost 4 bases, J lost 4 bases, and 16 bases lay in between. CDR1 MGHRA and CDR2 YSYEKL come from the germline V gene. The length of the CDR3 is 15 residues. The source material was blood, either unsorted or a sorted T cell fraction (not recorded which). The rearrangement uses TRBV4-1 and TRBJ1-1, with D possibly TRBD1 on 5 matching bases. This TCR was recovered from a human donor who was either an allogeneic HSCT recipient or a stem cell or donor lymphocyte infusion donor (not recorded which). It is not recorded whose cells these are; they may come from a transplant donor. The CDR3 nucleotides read TGCGCCAGCAGCCCGTCTTTTATAGGGACCACTGAAGCTTTCTTT. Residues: CASSPSFIGTTEAFF.